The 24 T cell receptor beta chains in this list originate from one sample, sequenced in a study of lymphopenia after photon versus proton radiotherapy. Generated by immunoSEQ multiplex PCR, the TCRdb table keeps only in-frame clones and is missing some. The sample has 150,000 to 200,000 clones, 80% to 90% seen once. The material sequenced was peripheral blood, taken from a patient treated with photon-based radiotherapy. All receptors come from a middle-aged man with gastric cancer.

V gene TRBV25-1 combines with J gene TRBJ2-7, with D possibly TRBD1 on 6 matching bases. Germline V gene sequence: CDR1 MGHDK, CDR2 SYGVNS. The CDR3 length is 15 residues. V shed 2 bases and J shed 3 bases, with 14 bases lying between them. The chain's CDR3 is CASSEQGSAFYEQYF. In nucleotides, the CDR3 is TGTGCCAGCAGTGAACAGGGGTCCGCCTTCTACGAGCAGTACTTC.

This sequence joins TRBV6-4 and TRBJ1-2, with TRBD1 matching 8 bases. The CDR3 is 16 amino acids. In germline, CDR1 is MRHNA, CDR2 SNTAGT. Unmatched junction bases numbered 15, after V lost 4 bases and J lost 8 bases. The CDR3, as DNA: TGTGCCAGCAGTGGAGGGGTGGACAGGGAAGTCTCGGGCTACACCTTC. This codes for CASSGGVDREVSGYTF.

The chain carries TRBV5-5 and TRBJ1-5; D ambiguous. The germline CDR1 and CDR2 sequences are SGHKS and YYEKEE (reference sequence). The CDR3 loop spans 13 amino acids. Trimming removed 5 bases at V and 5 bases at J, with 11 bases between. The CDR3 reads CASSRTVDQPQHF. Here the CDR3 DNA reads TGTGCCAGCAGTCGGACGGTTGATCAGCCCCAGCATTTT. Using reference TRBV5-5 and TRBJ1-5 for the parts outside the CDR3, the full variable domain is DAGVTQSPTHLIKTRGQQVTLRCSPISGHKSVSWYQQVLGQGPQFIFQYYEKEERGRGNFPDRFSARQFPNYSSELNVNALLLGDSALYLCASSRTVDQPQHFGDGTRLSIL.

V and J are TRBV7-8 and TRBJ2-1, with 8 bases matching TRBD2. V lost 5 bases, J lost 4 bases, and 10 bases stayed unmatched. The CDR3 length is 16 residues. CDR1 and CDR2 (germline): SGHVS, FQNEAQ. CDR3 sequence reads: CASSRLASGPYNEQFF. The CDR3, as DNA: TGTGCCAGCAGCCGTCTCGCTAGCGGGCCATACAATGAGCAGTTCTTC.

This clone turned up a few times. CDR3 in amino acids: CASVPSGSHNEQFF. CDR3 bases: TGTGCCAGCGTGCCTAGCGGCAGCCACAATGAGCAGTTCTTC. The gene calls are TRBV6-1 and TRBJ2-1, with 7 bases identical to TRBD2. Trimming at V came to 8 bases and at J to 5 bases, leaving 9 bases not matched to a gene. The CDR3 has 14 residues. Looked up from germline, CDR1 is MNHNS and CDR2 is SASEGT.

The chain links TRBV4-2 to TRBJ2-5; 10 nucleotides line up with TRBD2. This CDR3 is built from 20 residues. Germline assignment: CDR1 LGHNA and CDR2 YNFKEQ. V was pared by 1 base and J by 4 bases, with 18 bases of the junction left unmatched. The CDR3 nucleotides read TGTGCCAGCAGCCAAGGCCTGAGCCTTACGAGCGGGAGGGCCAGAGAGACCCAGTACTTC. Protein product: CASSQGLSLTSGRARETQYF.

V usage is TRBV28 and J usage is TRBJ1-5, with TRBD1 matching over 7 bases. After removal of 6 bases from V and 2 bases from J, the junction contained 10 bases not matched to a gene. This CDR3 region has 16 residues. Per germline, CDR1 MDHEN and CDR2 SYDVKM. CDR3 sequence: CASRPSQGFGNQPQHF. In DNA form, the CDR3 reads TGTGCCAGCAGACCTTCACAGGGGTTTGGCAATCAGCCCCAGCATTTT.

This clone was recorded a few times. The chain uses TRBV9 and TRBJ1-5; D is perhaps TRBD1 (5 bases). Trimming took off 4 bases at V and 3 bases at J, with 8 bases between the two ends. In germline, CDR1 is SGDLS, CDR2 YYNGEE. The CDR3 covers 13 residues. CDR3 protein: CASSTGPNQPQHF. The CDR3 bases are TGTGCCAGCAGCACGGGACCCAATCAGCCCCAGCATTTT.

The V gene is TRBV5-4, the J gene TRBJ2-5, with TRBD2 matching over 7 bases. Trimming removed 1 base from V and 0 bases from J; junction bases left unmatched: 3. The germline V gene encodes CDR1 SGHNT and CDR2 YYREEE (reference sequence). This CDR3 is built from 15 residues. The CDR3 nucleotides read TGTGCCAGCAGCTTGCCGGGAGGTAACCAAGAGACCCAGTACTTC. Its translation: CASSLPGGNQETQYF.

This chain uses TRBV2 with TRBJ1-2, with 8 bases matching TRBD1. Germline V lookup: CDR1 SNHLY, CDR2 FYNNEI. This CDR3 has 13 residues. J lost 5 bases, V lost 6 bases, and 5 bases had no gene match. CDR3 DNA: TGTGCCAGCAGGGGGACAGGACCTTATGGCTACACCTTC. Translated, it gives CASRGTGPYGYTF.

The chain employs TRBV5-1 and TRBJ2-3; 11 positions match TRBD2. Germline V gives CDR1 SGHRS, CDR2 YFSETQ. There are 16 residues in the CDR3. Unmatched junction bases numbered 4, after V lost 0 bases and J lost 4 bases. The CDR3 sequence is CASSLAASGRPDTQYF. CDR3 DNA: TGCGCCAGCAGCTTGGCGGCTAGCGGGAGGCCAGATACGCAGTATTTT.

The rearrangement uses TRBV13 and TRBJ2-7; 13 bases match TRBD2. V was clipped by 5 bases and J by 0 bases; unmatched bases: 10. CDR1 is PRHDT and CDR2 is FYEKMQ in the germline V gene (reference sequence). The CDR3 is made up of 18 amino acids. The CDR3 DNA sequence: TGTGCCAGCAGCCCACGGACTAGCGGGAGTCGTTTCTCCTACGAGCAGTACTTC. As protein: CASSPRTSGSRFSYEQYF.

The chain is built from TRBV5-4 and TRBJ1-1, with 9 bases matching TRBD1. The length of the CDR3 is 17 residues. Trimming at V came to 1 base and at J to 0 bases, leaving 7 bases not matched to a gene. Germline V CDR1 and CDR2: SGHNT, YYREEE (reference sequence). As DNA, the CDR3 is TGTGCCAGCAGCTTGAAAGGGACAGGGCACATGAACACTGAAGCTTTCTTT. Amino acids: CASSLKGTGHMNTEAFF.

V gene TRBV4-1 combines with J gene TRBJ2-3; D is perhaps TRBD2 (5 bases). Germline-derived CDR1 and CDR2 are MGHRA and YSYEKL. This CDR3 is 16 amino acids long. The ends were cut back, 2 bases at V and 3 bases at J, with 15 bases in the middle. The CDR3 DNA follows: TGCGCCAGCAGCCAACCCCTTACGGGAACGACAGATACGCAGTATTTT. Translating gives CASSQPLTGTTDTQYF.

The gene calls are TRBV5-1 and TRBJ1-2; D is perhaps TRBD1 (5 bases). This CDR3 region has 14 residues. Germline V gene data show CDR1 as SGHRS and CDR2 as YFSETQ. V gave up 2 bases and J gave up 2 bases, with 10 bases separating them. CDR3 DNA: TGCGCCAGCAGCTTCGGCCAGGGAAACTATGGCTACACCTTC. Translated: CASSFGQGNYGYTF.

CDR3 region: CASSLEARGTDTQYF. CDR3 DNA sequence: TGTGCCAGCAGCTTAGAGGCCAGGGGCACAGATACGCAGTATTTT. This chain joins TRBV7-6 and TRBJ2-3, with D possibly matching TRBD1 (5 bases). Trimming stripped 1 base from V and 1 base from J, with 9 bases between. This CDR3 is built from 15 residues. CDR1 is SGHVS and CDR2 is FNYEAQ in the germline V gene.

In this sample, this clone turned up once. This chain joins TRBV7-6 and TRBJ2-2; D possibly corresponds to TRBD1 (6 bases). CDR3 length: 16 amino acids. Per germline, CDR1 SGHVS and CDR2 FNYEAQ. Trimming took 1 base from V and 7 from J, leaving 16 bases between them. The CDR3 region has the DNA TGTGCCAGCAGCTTAGTCTTGACAGGAGTTGTCGGGGAGCTGTTTTTT. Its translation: CASSLVLTGVVGELFF.

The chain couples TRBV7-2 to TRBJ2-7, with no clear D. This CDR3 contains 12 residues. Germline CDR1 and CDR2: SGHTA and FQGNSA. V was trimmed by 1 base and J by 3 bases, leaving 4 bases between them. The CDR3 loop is CASSLDNYEQYF. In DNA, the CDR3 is TGTGCCAGCAGCTTAGATAACTACGAGCAGTACTTC.

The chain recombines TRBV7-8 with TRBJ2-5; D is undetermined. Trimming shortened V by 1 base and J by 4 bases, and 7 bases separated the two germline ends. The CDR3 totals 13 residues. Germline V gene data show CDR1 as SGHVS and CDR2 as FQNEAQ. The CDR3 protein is CASSLGTTETQYF. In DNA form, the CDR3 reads TGTGCCAGCAGCTTAGGTACTACAGAGACCCAGTACTTC.

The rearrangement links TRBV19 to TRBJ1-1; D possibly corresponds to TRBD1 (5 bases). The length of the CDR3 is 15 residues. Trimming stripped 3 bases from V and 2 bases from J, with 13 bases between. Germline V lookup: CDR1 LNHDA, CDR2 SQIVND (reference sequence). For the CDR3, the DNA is TGTGCCAGTAGTATCCTCGGGACGGTAAACACTGAAGCTTTCTTT. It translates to CASSILGTVNTEAFF.

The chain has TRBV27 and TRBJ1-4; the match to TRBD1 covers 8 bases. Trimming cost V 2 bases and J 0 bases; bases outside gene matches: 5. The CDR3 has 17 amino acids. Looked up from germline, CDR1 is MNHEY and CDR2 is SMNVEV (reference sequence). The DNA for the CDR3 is TGTGCCAGCAGTTTAGGACAGGGAGTATCAACTAATGAAAAACTGTTTTTT. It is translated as CASSLGQGVSTNEKLFF. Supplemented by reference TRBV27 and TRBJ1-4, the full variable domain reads EAQVTQNPRYLITVTGKKLTVTCSQNMNHEYMSWYRQDPGLGLRQIYYSMNVEVTDKGDVPEGYKVSRKEKRNFPLILESPSPNQTSLYFCASSLGQGVSTNEKLFFGSGTQLSVL.

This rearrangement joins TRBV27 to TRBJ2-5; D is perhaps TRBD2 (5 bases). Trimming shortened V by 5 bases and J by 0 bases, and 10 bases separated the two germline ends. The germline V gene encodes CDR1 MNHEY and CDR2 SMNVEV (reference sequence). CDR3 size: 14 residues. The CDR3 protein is CASSPPGYQETQYF. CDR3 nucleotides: TGTGCCAGCAGTCCTCCGGGGTACCAAGAGACCCAGTACTTC.

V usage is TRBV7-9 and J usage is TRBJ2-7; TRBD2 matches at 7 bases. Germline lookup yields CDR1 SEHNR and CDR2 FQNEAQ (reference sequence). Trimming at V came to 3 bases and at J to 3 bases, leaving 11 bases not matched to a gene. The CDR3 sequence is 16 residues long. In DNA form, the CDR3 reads TGTGCCAGCAGCTTCTACCGGGGGGTCCCGATCTACGAGCAGTACTTC. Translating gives CASSFYRGVPIYEQYF.

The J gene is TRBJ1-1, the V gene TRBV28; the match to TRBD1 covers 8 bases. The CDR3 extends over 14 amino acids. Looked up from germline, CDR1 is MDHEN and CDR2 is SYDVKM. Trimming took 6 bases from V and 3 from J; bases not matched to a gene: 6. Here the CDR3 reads CASSPGTGYTEAFF. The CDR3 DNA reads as TGTGCCAGCAGCCCCGGGACAGGTTACACTGAAGCTTTCTTT.